This T cell receptor (beta chain) originates from a study of PD-1 blockade in classical Hodgkin lymphoma. Trimming took 3 bases from V and 3 from J, leaving 11 bases between them. The CDR3 is 14 residues long. Per the germline V gene, CDR1 is SEHNR and CDR2 is FQNEAQ (reference sequence). Worth noting for this clone: The target antigen is unknown.

Produced via immunoSEQ multiplex PCR; TCRdb's table is partial and in-frame only. The sample has around 13,000 clones, 88% seen once. Time point reported: cycle 4 day 1 (C4D1), after five to seven weeks of nivolumab. Every patient experienced relapse after autologous stem cell transplantation, and brentuximab vedotin exposure varied. Magnetic negative selection purified CD4+ T cells from thawed PBMCs. Study-wide results and limits: Lower baseline TCR diversity was reported for newly diagnosed patients than for healthy donors. Complete responders matched newly diagnosed patients in baseline diversity. Patients starting nivolumab less than 1 year after ASCT had lower diversity and were excluded from later analyses.

This material consisted of CD4+ T cells from blood, taken before the fourth cycle of nivolumab. The sequence derives from a human donor with classical Hodgkin lymphoma. The genes are TRBV7-9 and TRBJ1-1, with D possibly TRBD1 on 6 matching bases. Here the CDR3 reads CASSFQGTDTEAFF. CDR3 DNA sequence: TGTGCCAGCAGCTTCCAGGGGACGGACACTGAAGCTTTCTTT.